What follows are 6 T cell receptor beta chains derived from one specimen sequenced in a study of T cells after yellow fever vaccination. TCRdb re-called the 5' RACE reads with MiXCR, one entry per CDR3 protein. Among fewer than 450,000 distinct CDR3 sequences listed, around 10% were seen once. The starting material was PBMCs, obtained on the day of the first yellow fever vaccination. The receptors were sampled from a man in his late teens or twenties who received the YFV17D yellow fever vaccine.

At least ten counts were recorded for this clonotype. The chain combines TRBV6-4 with TRBJ2-2; 8 nucleotides agree with TRBD1. The J segment lost 6 bases and the V segment lost 2 bases, leaving 5 bases of the junction unmatched. The CDR3 loop spans 15 amino acids. Germline CDR1 MRHNA, CDR2 SNTAGT. The CDR3 reads CASSDGRGHSGELFF. CDR3 DNA: TGTGCCAGCAGTGACGGCAGGGGGCATTCCGGGGAGCTGTTTTTT.

This clonotype turned up a few times. The gene calls are TRBV5-1 and TRBJ1-1; D remains ambiguous. Per the germline V gene, CDR1 is SGHRS and CDR2 is YFSETQ. CDR3 length equals 13 residues. V was trimmed by 7 bases and J by 0 bases, leaving 10 bases between them. The CDR3 sequence: CASCDLLNTEAFF. The CDR3 DNA reads TGCGCCAGCTGCGATTTGCTGAACACTGAAGCTTTCTTT.

This rearrangement joins TRBV12-3 or TRBV12-4 to TRBJ1-1; D call uncertain. Trimming took 8 bases from V and 3 from J, leaving 7 bases between them. The CDR3 contains 11 residues. The DNA for the CDR3 is TGTGCCAGCTCTTGGGACACTGAAGCTTTCTTT. This gives the protein CASSWDTEAFF.

This clonotype has a handful of counts. The chain carries TRBV5-1 and TRBJ1-1, with D possibly TRBD1 on 6 matching bases. The germline V and J ends were trimmed by 0 bases and 11 bases, with 11 bases remaining between them. The CDR3 is 12 residues long. Germline values: CDR1 SGHRS, CDR2 YFSETQ. The CDR3, as DNA: TGCGCCAGCAGCTTGGAGTCGGGGGGCGCTTTCTTT. As protein: CASSLESGGAFF.

The chain links TRBV24-1 to TRBJ2-3; D is undetermined. Per germline, CDR1 KGHDR and CDR2 SFDVKD. Trimming left V 1 base short and J 2 bases short, with 12 bases between. CDR3 length equals 16 residues. For the CDR3, the DNA is TGTGCCACCAGTGATTTTGGCCTGGGATTCACAGATACGCAGTATTTT. Its translation is CATSDFGLGFTDTQYF.

The chain joins TRBV6-2 or TRBV6-3 to TRBJ2-2; TRBD2 agrees at 10 bases. The V segment lost 5 bases and the J segment 3 bases; nucleotides outside the gene matches: 6. Germline-derived CDR1 and CDR2 are MNHEY and SVGEGT. CDR3 size: 16 residues. This chain's CDR3 is CASSPALAGDTGELFF. The DNA for the CDR3 is TGTGCCAGCAGTCCCGCCCTAGCGGGGGACACCGGGGAGCTGTTTTTT.